The 18 T cell receptor beta chains presented below share a single source sample, sequenced in a study of molecular identifiers for immune sequencing clone quantification. Using its own MiXCR run on the PCR reads, TCRdb lists one record per CDR3 protein. The profile shows some 680,000 distinct CDR3 sequences, about 25% of them singletons. The sample was naive CD8+ T cells from blood, with Jurkat cell RNA spiked in. Stated subset: FACS-sorted CD8+CD4-CCR7+CD45RA+ naive T cells. Receptors were obtained from a human donor in good health. Some libraries in this study had Jurkat cell RNA spiked in.

Remarks on this clonotype: A junction end diverges from the germline sequence, so it may reflect a read error. The CDR3 DNA follows: TGCGCCAGCAGCTTGACAGTGGTTGACTACAAGCAGTACTTC. Its translation is CASSLTVVDYKQYF. The V gene is TRBV5-1, the J gene TRBJ2-7, with D perhaps TRBD2 (5 bases). The CDR3 consists of 14 residues. Per germline, CDR1 SGHRS and CDR2 YFSETQ.

The table lists this clonotype with many counts. The chain uses TRBV7-8 and TRBJ1-5; tentative D call: TRBD1 (5 bases). The CDR3 has 15 residues. CDR1 is SGHVS and CDR2 is FQNEAQ in the germline V gene. V dropped 1 base and J dropped 0 bases, with 7 bases sitting between them. CDR3 DNA: TGTGCCAGCAGCTTAGGGACATCTAGCAATCAGCCCCAGCATTTT. Its translation: CASSLGTSSNQPQHF.

There are many counts of this clonotype. The rearrangement links TRBV4-1 to TRBJ2-7; 10 nucleotides line up with TRBD2. The ends lost 3 bases at V and 3 bases at J; junction bases unmatched: 5. CDR1 MGHRA and CDR2 YSYEKL come from the germline V gene. The CDR3 has 15 amino acids. CDR3 in DNA: TGCGCCAGCAGCCAGAAAGCGGGAGGGGACTACGAGCAGTACTTC. Its translation is CASSQKAGGDYEQYF.

The V gene is TRBV11-2, the J gene TRBJ1-3, with D tentatively TRBD1 (6 bases). From germline, CDR1 is SGHAT and CDR2 FQNNGV. CDR3 length: 15 amino acids. V was cut by 5 bases and J by 0 bases, with 11 bases left in between. The CDR3 DNA reads TGTGCCAGCAGCCCCGAGGGGGACTCTGGAAACACCATATATTTT. As protein: CASSPEGDSGNTIYF.

The V gene is TRBV7-9, the J gene TRBJ2-5, with 9 bases that match TRBD2. CDR3 length: 13 residues. Per the germline V gene, CDR1 is SEHNR and CDR2 is FQNEAQ (reference sequence). V shed 11 bases and J 2 bases; nucleotides not matched to a gene: 6. CDR3 loop: CAGKRGEQETQYF. The CDR3 coding sequence is TGTGCCGGGAAGCGGGGGGAACAAGAGACCCAGTACTTC.

The V gene is TRBV24-1, the J gene TRBJ2-1; D is uncertain. The CDR3 has 13 amino acids. Germline assignment: CDR1 KGHDR and CDR2 SFDVKD. V gave up 6 bases and J gave up 4 bases, with 9 bases separating them. The CDR3 spells CATSSAPYNEQFF. The DNA of the CDR3 is TGTGCCACCAGTTCCGCTCCATACAATGAGCAGTTCTTC.

On this clonotype: One end of the junction fails to match germline, which may point to a read error. The chain uses TRBV6-2 or TRBV6-3 and TRBJ2-3; D is undetermined. The V gene's germline CDR1 is MNHEY and CDR2 SVGEGT. CDR3 length: 13 residues. The CDR3 is CAGSYSDTDTQYF. In DNA form, the CDR3 reads TGTGCCGGCAGTTACAGCGACACAGATACGCAGTATTTT.

On this clonotype: A much bigger clone sits one base away, suggesting this may be a read error. The V call is TRBV20-1, the J call TRBJ2-2, with TRBD1 identical over 8 bases. Germline-derived CDR1 and CDR2 are DFQATT and SNEGSKA (reference sequence). The CDR3 extends over 13 amino acids. V lost 5 bases, J lost 4 bases, and 3 bases stayed unmatched. The chain's CDR3 is CSADRGSTGELFF. DNA of the CDR3: TGCAGTGCTGACAGGGGAAGCACCGGGGAGCTGTTTTTT.

The chain recombines TRBV6-5 with TRBJ2-7; 7 bases line up with TRBD2. In germline, CDR1 is MNHEY, CDR2 SVGAGI. The CDR3 is made up of 14 amino acids. V lost 2 bases and J lost 4; bases outside the gene matches: 5. In DNA, the CDR3 is TGTGCCAGCAGTTACGGGCTAGCGGAATACGAGCAGTACTTC. Translating gives CASSYGLAEYEQYF.

In this sample, this clonotype turned up many times. The J gene is TRBJ2-7, the V gene TRBV6-5; perhaps D is TRBD1 or TRBD2 (6 bases each). V was shortened by 0 bases and J by 2 bases, with 17 bases between the two germline ends. The CDR3 is 17 amino acids. Germline CDR1 is MNHEY and CDR2 is SVGAGI. The chain's CDR3 is CASSYSARDRGPYEQYF. In DNA, the CDR3 is TGTGCCAGCAGTTACTCAGCCCGGGACCGGGGGCCCTACGAGCAGTACTTC.

This clonotype was counted at least ten times. J is TRBJ2-7 and V is TRBV30; perhaps TRBD2 as D (5 bases). CDR3 length equals 12 residues. Looked up from germline, CDR1 is GTSNPN and CDR2 is SVGIG (reference sequence). V lost 3 bases and J lost 0, with 6 bases in between. CDR3 loop: CAWRGDSYEQYF. The DNA for the CDR3 is TGTGCCTGGAGGGGAGACTCCTACGAGCAGTACTTC.

With regard to this clonotype: A much larger clone sits a single nucleotide away, making a read error possible. V and J are TRBV4-1 and TRBJ2-3; TRBD2 is a possible D gene (5 bases). The germline V and J ends were trimmed by 4 bases and 4 bases, with 12 bases remaining between them. This CDR3 has 14 residues. Germline lookup yields CDR1 MGHRA and CDR2 YSYEKL. The CDR3 is CASSRDLAADTQYF. The CDR3 DNA reads TGCGCCAGCAGCCGAGACCTAGCCGCAGATACGCAGTATTTT.

This clonotype was detected only a few times. The gene calls are TRBV19 and TRBJ2-5; possibly TRBD1 for D (6 bases). The CDR3 has 14 residues. Germline-derived CDR1 and CDR2 are LNHDA and SQIVND (reference sequence). The CDR3 is CATSLRDNQETQYF. The CDR3 DNA reads TGTGCTACTTCTTTACGGGACAACCAAGAGACCCAGTACTTC.

This clonotype came up many times. V gene TRBV6-5 combines with J gene TRBJ2-3; 9 nucleotides align to TRBD2. The CDR3 has 17 residues. CDR1 and CDR2 (germline): MNHEY, SVGAGI. Trimming at V came to 6 bases and at J to 1 base, leaving 11 bases not matched to a gene. DNA for the CDR3: TGTGCCAGCAGGTTGAGCGGGGGGACCTTTCGCACAGATACGCAGTATTTT. Its translation is CASRLSGGTFRTDTQYF.

This clonotype was recorded a few times. V usage is TRBV19 and J usage is TRBJ2-3; D call uncertain. CDR1 and CDR2 from the germline V gene are LNHDA and SQIVND (reference sequence). The V gene lost 3 bases and the J gene lost 1 base, with 8 bases spanning the gap. The CDR3 is 14 residues long. CDR3 residues: CASSMNTGTDTQYF. CDR3 nucleotide sequence: TGTGCCAGTAGTATGAACACCGGCACAGATACGCAGTATTTT.

This clonotype was found many times. The chain combines TRBV28 with TRBJ2-7; the match to TRBD1 covers 7 bases. The V gene end was trimmed by 4 bases and the J gene end by 3 bases; junction bases not matched to a gene: 6. This CDR3 is 14 amino acids long. Germline loops: CDR1 MDHEN, CDR2 SYDVKM. CDR3 DNA: TGTGCCAGCAGTTCGGACAGGACAAACTACGAGCAGTACTTC. Translating it yields CASSSDRTNYEQYF.

This clonotype was counted ten times or more. The chain employs TRBV6-5 and TRBJ2-5, with no clear D. CDR3 length: 15 residues. V was pared by 0 bases and J by 1 base, with 9 bases between. The germline CDR1 and CDR2 sequences are MNHEY and SVGAGI. The CDR3 loop is CASSYSDARQETQYF. The CDR3, as DNA: TGTGCCAGCAGTTACTCGGATGCCCGCCAAGAGACCCAGTACTTC.

This clonotype was recorded many times. The chain combines TRBV7-9 with TRBJ2-2; TRBD1 or TRBD2 may be the D gene (5 bases each). The CDR3 is 16 residues long. V was pared by 4 bases and J by 1 base, with 13 bases between. Germline-derived CDR1 and CDR2 are SEHNR and FQNEAQ (reference sequence). The CDR3 DNA is TGTGCCAGCAGCTCAACCGGGACGGAGAACACCGGGGAGCTGTTTTTT. Encoded protein: CASSSTGTENTGELFF. The full variable domain, completed using reference TRBV7-9 and TRBJ2-2, is DTGVSQNPRHKITKRGQNVTFRCDPISEHNRLYWYRQTLGQGPEFLTYFQNEAQLEKSRLLSDRFSAERPKGSFSTLEIQRTEQGDSAMYLCASSSTGTENTGELFFGEGSRLTVL.